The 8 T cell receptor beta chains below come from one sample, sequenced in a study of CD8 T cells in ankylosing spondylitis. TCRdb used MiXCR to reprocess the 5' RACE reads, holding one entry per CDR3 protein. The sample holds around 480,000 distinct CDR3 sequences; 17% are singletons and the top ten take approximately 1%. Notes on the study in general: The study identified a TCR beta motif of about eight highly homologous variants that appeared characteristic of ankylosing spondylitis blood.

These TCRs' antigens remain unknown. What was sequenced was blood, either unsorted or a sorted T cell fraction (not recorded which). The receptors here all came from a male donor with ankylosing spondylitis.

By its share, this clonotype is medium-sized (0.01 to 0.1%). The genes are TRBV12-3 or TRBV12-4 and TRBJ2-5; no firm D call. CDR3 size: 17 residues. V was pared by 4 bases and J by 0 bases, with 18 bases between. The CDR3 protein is CASSSSTVRSDQETQYF. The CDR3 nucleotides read TGTGCCAGCAGTTCATCCACCGTACGGTCAGACCAAGAGACCCAGTACTTC.

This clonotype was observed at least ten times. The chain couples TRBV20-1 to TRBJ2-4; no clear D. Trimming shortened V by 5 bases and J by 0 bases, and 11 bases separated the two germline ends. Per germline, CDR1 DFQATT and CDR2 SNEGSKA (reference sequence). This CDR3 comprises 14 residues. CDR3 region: CSALYGLAKNIQYF. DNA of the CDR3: TGCAGTGCTCTATACGGGTTAGCCAAAAACATTCAGTACTTC.

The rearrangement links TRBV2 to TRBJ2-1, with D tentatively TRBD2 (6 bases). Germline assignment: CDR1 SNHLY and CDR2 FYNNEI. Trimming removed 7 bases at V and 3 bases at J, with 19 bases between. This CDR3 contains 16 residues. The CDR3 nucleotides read TGTGCCAGCACCATGGCCGGGGGTACCTTCTACAATGAGCAGTTCTTC. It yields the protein CASTMAGGTFYNEQFF.

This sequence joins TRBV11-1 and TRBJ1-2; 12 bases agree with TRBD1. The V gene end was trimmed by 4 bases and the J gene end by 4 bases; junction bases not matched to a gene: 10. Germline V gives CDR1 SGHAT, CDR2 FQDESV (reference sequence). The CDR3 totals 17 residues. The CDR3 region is CASSSASGTGGGYGYTF. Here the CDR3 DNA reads TGTGCCAGCAGCTCCGCCTCCGGGACAGGGGGCGGCTATGGCTACACCTTC.

The CDR3 DNA reads as TGTGCCAGCAGCGTCGCAGGGGTAATGGGGGAGCAGTACTTC. Amino acid sequence: CASSVAGVMGEQYF. V gene TRBV9 combines with J gene TRBJ2-7; TRBD1 might be the D (6 bases). V was pared by 2 bases and J by 7 bases, with 16 bases between. Germline lookup yields CDR1 SGDLS and CDR2 YYNGEE. The CDR3 covers 14 residues.

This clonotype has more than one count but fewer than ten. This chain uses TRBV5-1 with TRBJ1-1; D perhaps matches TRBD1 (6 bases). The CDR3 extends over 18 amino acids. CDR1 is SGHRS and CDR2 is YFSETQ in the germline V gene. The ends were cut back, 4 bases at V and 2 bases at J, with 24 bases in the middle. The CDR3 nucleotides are TGCGCCAGCAGCCATACTTCACGACGGACAGCGATAAACACTGAAGCTTTCTTT. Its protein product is CASSHTSRRTAINTEAFF.

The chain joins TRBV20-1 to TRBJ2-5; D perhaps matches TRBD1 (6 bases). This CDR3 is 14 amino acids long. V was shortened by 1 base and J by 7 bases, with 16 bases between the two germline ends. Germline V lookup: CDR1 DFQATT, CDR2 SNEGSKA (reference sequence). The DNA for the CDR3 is TGCAGTGCTAGAGCACTGGGGACACTACCGACCCAGTACTTC. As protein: CSARALGTLPTQYF.

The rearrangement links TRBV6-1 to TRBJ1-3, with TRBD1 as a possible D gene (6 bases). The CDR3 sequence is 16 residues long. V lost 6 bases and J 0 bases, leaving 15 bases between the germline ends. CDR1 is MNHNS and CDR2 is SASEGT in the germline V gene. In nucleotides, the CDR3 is TGTGCCAGCAGCCGGGGGCCGGCCTCCTCTGGAAACACCATATATTTT. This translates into CASSRGPASSGNTIYF.